In this sample, the clone carrying this T cell receptor (beta chain) turned up once. The antigen is not known. The CDR3 runs to 15 residues. V lost 3 bases and J lost 6; bases outside the gene matches: 6. Germline CDR1 reads SGHTA; CDR2 reads FQGTGA. The data stem from a study of blood T cells in healthy people across ages. Study-level findings and limits: Diversity was estimated from one million T cells, and these estimates were considered underestimates.

Together with a sample-barcoded 5' primer, a J-beta primer mix was included in a second PCR lasting about 7 to 11 cycles. TCRdb ran MiXCR on the 5' RACE reads and lists one entry per CDR3 protein. The sample has around 400,000 distinct CDR3 sequences, approximately 52% seen once. Sequencing was carried out using blood. The chain combines TRBV7-3 with TRBJ2-3, with TRBD1 identical over 10 bases. The sequence came from a man between 60 and 70 years old in good health. The CDR3 is CASSLDRGLVDTQYF. The CDR3 nucleotides are TGTGCCAGCAGCTTGGACAGGGGGTTGGTGGATACGCAGTATTTT.